This is a list of T cell receptor beta chains from one sample in a study of shared clonotypes between healthy human individuals. This table comes from immunoSEQ multiplex PCR, and its TCRdb copy is limited to in-frame clones, with some not included. The sample yields under 550,000 clones, 90% to 96% seen once. The sample consisted of naive CD4+ T cells sorted from blood. These receptors were collected from a woman in her twenties or thirties in good health. CDR3s leave out the opening cysteine and the closing phenylalanine or tryptophan. The size of a clone is reported for some rows only, either as once, few or many, or as a class for expanded clones.

clone_size,v_call,cdr3_aa
.,TRBV10-1,ASSETRLAGYNEQF
.,TRBV7-2,ASSSLWGSTEVF
.,TRBV27,ASSSSPDRDAQQY
.,TRBV7-9,ASSLGGTGAVGQY
.,TRBV19,ASSIKGQSYNEQF
once,TRBV18,ASSPPSGGHYNEQF
.,TRBV5-1,ASSGTDGKETQY
few,TRBV30,AWSETGSYGYT
.,TRBV7-3,ASRLTSGRAHHEQF
once,TRBV30,AWGRDLSSGNTIY